A single sample is the source of the 26 T cell receptor beta chains below, sequenced in a study of long-term antiretroviral therapy in people with HIV. The libraries were made with immunoSEQ v3.0 at survey level. Here immunoSEQ multiplex PCR was the method, and the copy in TCRdb shows in-frame clones only, minus some. Of about 30,000 clones in the sample, about 94% were seen once. Sequenced material: unsorted PBMCs, taken more than 5 years after starting antiretroviral therapy. These receptors were obtained from a woman aged 45-65 years with HIV.

The J gene is TRBJ2-4, the V gene TRBV4-2; the match to TRBD2 covers 13 bases. The CDR3 length is 18 residues. CDR1 and CDR2 from the germline V gene are LGHNA and YNFKEQ. The trim removed 5 bases at V and 0 bases at J, leaving 7 bases unmatched. The DNA for the CDR3 is TGTGCCAGCAGCTCTGGGACTAGCGGGGTTCTAGCCAAAAACATTCAGTACTTC. Residues: CASSSGTSGVLAKNIQYF.

The chain uses TRBV2 and TRBJ2-7; TRBD1 matches at 7 bases. Germline loops: CDR1 SNHLY, CDR2 FYNNEI. The CDR3 extends over 13 amino acids. Trimming took 6 bases from V and 4 from J; bases not matched to a gene: 6. CDR3 coding DNA: TGTGCCAGCAGCAGGGACAGCCTTTACGAGCAGTACTTC. Amino acid sequence: CASSRDSLYEQYF.

V gene TRBV28 combines with J gene TRBJ1-3; no firm D call. There are 16 residues in the CDR3. The germline V gene encodes CDR1 MDHEN and CDR2 SYDVKM. Trimming left V 2 bases short and J 4 bases short, with 15 bases between. CDR3 amino acids: CASSLKNPSYGNTIYF. CDR3 coding DNA: TGTGCCAGCAGTTTAAAGAATCCCTCATACGGAAACACCATATATTTT. Based on the CDR3 plus reference TRBV28 and TRBJ1-3, the full variable domain is DVKVTQSSRYLVKRTGEKVFLECVQDMDHENMFWYRQDPGLGLRLIYFSYDVKMKEKGDIPEGYSVSREKKERFSLILESASTNQTSMYLCASSLKNPSYGNTIYFGEGSWLTVV.

Here the CDR3 DNA reads TGTGCCAGCAGCTTAGGAGGGTGGGGTGAGCAGTTCTTC. This gives the protein CASSLGGWGEQFF. V usage is TRBV7-9 and J usage is TRBJ2-1; D possibly corresponds to TRBD2 (5 bases). The germline CDR1 and CDR2 sequences are SEHNR and FQNEAQ (reference sequence). Trimming left V 1 base short and J 9 bases short, with 10 bases between. CDR3 length: 13 amino acids.

The V gene is TRBV7-9, the J gene TRBJ2-2; D perhaps matches TRBD2 (5 bases). V gave up 5 bases and J gave up 1 base, with 14 bases separating them. The CDR3 is 16 amino acids. Looked up from germline, CDR1 is SEHNR and CDR2 is FQNEAQ (reference sequence). Written as DNA, the CDR3 is TGTGCCAGCAGCCCCGGGTCCGGGGTGAACACCGGGGAGCTGTTTTTT. Translating it yields CASSPGSGVNTGELFF.

V and J are TRBV5-8 and TRBJ1-2, with 8 bases identical to TRBD1. The CDR3 contains 16 residues. The germline V gene encodes CDR1 SGHTS and CDR2 YDEGEE. V lost 5 bases and J lost 2; bases outside the gene matches: 11. The CDR3 DNA sequence: TGTGCCAGCAGAACGGACAGGGAACTTTGGAACTATGGCTACACCTTC. This translates into CASRTDRELWNYGYTF.

The rearrangement uses TRBV9 and TRBJ1-1, with a weak D call TRBD1 (6 bases). The CDR3 runs to 15 residues. Germline CDR1 SGDLS, CDR2 YYNGEE. Trimming pared 0 bases from V and 4 bases from J, leaving 13 bases between. DNA of the CDR3: TGTGCCAGCAGCGTAGCCCTCGGGGGCACCACTGAAGCTTTCTTT. Its protein is CASSVALGGTTEAFF.

V is TRBV9 and J is TRBJ2-1, with 9 positions matching TRBD2. The CDR3 is 16 residues long. The germline CDR1 and CDR2 sequences are SGDLS and YYNGEE. V shed 0 bases and J 4 bases; nucleotides not matched to a gene: 5. DNA for the CDR3: TGTGCCAGCAGCGTAGGAGGGACTAGCAGTTACAATGAGCAGTTCTTC. It encodes CASSVGGTSSYNEQFF.

The table lists this clone with a few counts. The chain employs TRBV5-3 and TRBJ1-2, with D maybe TRBD1 (6 bases). TRBV5-3 belongs to the ORF category, with a function that is uncertain. The CDR3 is 14 amino acids. Trimming left V 6 bases short and J 4 bases short, with 16 bases between. The CDR3 is CARTGHRGGYGYTF. CDR3 coding DNA: TGTGCCAGAACTGGGCATAGAGGGGGCTATGGCTACACCTTC.

The V and J genes are TRBV5-6 and TRBJ2-5; D might be TRBD2 (6 bases). The CDR3 runs to 15 residues. Trimming left V 4 bases short and J 5 bases short, with 18 bases between. Germline-derived CDR1 and CDR2 are SGHDT and YYEEEE. The CDR3 protein is CASSEAGPGRETQYF. The CDR3 nucleotides are TGTGCCAGCAGCGAAGCGGGCCCCGGACGGGAGACCCAGTACTTC. The full variable domain, with the rest looked up from reference TRBV5-6 and TRBJ2-5, is DAGVTQSPTHLIKTRGQQVTLRCSPKSGHDTVSWYQQALGQGPQFIFQYYEEEERQRGNFPDRFSGHQFPNYSSELNVNALLLGDSALYLCASSEAGPGRETQYFGPGTRLLVL.

The rearrangement joins TRBV5-1 to TRBJ2-5; 8 nucleotides line up with TRBD1. The assigned J gene may be wrong: the sequence end matches TRBJ2-7 better. Germline-derived CDR1 and CDR2 are SGHRS and YFSETQ. This CDR3 region has 14 residues. The CDR3 reads CASSLDRGGNEQYF. The DNA of the CDR3 is TGCGCCAGCAGCCTCGACAGGGGCGGGAACGAGCAGTACTTC.

Details on this clone: The sample holds other DNA sequences that translate to the same CDR3. The V call is TRBV6-5, the J call TRBJ1-4; a weak D match, TRBD1 (5 bases). CDR3 length equals 13 residues. Trimming stripped 7 bases from V and 4 bases from J, with 10 bases between. Germline V gene data show CDR1 as MNHEY and CDR2 as SVGAGI. In nucleotides, the CDR3 is TGTGCCAGCAAACGGGGCGTTAATGAAAAACTGTTTTTT. It translates to CASKRGVNEKLFF.

The chain has TRBV7-2 and TRBJ1-2, with a tentative D call TRBD1 (5 bases). Germline loops: CDR1 SGHTA, CDR2 FQGNSA. The CDR3 covers 15 residues. V was cut by 3 bases and J by 0 bases, with 11 bases left in between. The CDR3 region is CASSFSDSPNYGYTF. The CDR3 nucleotides are TGTGCCAGCAGCTTCTCCGACAGTCCTAACTATGGCTACACCTTC.

V and J are TRBV19 and TRBJ2-7, with 12 bases that match TRBD2. This CDR3 contains 15 residues. Germline trimming cut 3 bases from V and 2 bases from J; bases unmatched to any gene: 2. Germline loops: CDR1 LNHDA, CDR2 SQIVND (reference sequence). The CDR3 is CASSIGLAGTYEQYF. The CDR3 nucleotides read TGTGCCAGTAGTATTGGACTAGCGGGGACCTACGAGCAGTACTTC.

This chain joins TRBV2 and TRBJ1-1, with TRBD1 identical over 7 bases. Germline V gives CDR1 SNHLY, CDR2 FYNNEI. Trimming at V came to 7 bases and at J to 7 bases, leaving 9 bases not matched to a gene. The CDR3 consists of 13 residues. The CDR3 loop reads CASTQTGPGEAFF. The CDR3 DNA follows: TGTGCCAGCACCCAGACAGGGCCGGGTGAAGCTTTCTTT.

V usage is TRBV29-1 and J usage is TRBJ1-1; perhaps TRBD1 as D (6 bases). The CDR3 consists of 16 residues. Trimming removed 4 bases at V and 7 bases at J, with 25 bases between. Germline CDR1 reads SQVTM; CDR2 reads ANQGSEA. CDR3 amino acids: CSVVLRGEGRWGEAFF. As DNA, the CDR3 is TGCAGCGTTGTCTTAAGGGGGGAGGGAAGATGGGGTGAAGCTTTCTTT.

The sample holds one count of this clone. The CDR3 protein is CASSMSLGLPQYF. In DNA form, the CDR3 reads TGTGCCAGTAGTATGAGTCTCGGCCTTCCGCAGTATTTT. This chain uses TRBV19 with TRBJ2-3, with D hard to call. V dropped 3 bases and J dropped 10 bases, with 14 bases sitting between them. The germline V gene has CDR1 LNHDA and CDR2 SQIVND (reference sequence). CDR3 length: 13 residues.

This chain joins TRBV25-1 and TRBJ2-1, with D hard to call. Trimming took off 3 bases at V and 12 bases at J, with 12 bases between the two ends. Germline V gives CDR1 MGHDK, CDR2 SYGVNS. CDR3 length equals 12 residues. This CDR3 is CASSDEFGRQFF. CDR3 in DNA: TGTGCCAGCAGTGACGAATTTGGCCGGCAGTTCTTC.

The chain combines TRBV6-6 with TRBJ1-1, with a tentative D call TRBD1 (6 bases). Germline V gene sequence: CDR1 MNHNY, CDR2 SVGAGI (reference sequence). V dropped 6 bases and J dropped 2 bases, with 13 bases sitting between them. The length of the CDR3 is 14 residues. The CDR3: CASSPRDINTEAFF. Here the CDR3 DNA reads TGTGCCAGCAGCCCCCGGGACATTAACACTGAAGCTTTCTTT.

This chain links TRBV6-5 with TRBJ1-1, with D maybe TRBD1 (5 bases). The CDR3 consists of 12 residues. In germline, CDR1 is MNHEY, CDR2 SVGAGI. Trimming pared 5 bases from V and 5 bases from J, leaving 9 bases between. The DNA of the CDR3 is TGTGCCAGCAGTAGGGGTCCGACTGAAGCTTTCTTT. Translation: CASSRGPTEAFF.

The chain carries TRBV14 and TRBJ1-3; D is unclear. Germline CDR1 SGHDN, CDR2 FVKESK. This CDR3 has 15 amino acids. Trimming left V 3 bases short and J 4 bases short, with 13 bases between. The CDR3 coding sequence is TGTGCCAGCAGCCATTTAGGGAATTACGGAAACACCATATATTTT. Translated, it gives CASSHLGNYGNTIYF.

V gene TRBV7-2 combines with J gene TRBJ1-3; D may be TRBD1 (6 bases). Trimming cost V 0 bases and J 7 bases, with 13 bases left between them. Germline assignment: CDR1 SGHTA and CDR2 FQGNSA. This CDR3 is built from 15 residues. Here the CDR3 DNA reads TGTGCCAGCAGCTTAGCCACAGGGTTTATTAACACCATATATTTT. As protein: CASSLATGFINTIYF.

The V and J genes are TRBV4-2 and TRBJ2-3; D is ambiguous. CDR1 and CDR2 from the germline V gene are LGHNA and YNFKEQ. The V end lost 0 bases, the J end lost 3 bases, and 4 bases lay between the germline ends. The CDR3 is made up of 13 amino acids. The chain's CDR3 is CASSQEWTDTQYF. As DNA, the CDR3 is TGTGCCAGCAGCCAAGAATGGACAGATACGCAGTATTTT.

This clone showed up just once. V gene TRBV4-1 combines with J gene TRBJ1-6; D remains unclear. V shed 1 base and J shed 6 bases, with 10 bases lying between them. The CDR3 spans 15 residues. Looked up from germline, CDR1 is MGHRA and CDR2 is YSYEKL. This CDR3 reads CASSQADIVNSPLHF. CDR3 nucleotides: TGCGCCAGCAGCCAAGCAGACATAGTTAATTCACCCCTCCACTTT.

This clone was recorded only once. This chain uses TRBV11-2 with TRBJ1-6; no clear D gene. Trimming stripped 2 bases from V and 10 bases from J, with 6 bases between. The CDR3 runs to 12 residues. Germline assignment: CDR1 SGHAT and CDR2 FQNNGV. CDR3 sequence reads: CASSLNPSPLHF. The CDR3 nucleotides read TGTGCCAGCAGCTTAAACCCCTCACCCCTCCACTTT.

The V and J genes are TRBV10-3 and TRBJ1-3; D gene uncertain. Germline V gene data show CDR1 as ENHRY and CDR2 as SYGVKD. The V and J ends lost 2 bases and 5 bases respectively, with 16 bases between them. The CDR3 sequence is 16 residues long. The CDR3 reads CAISEQSSSTRNTIYF. CDR3 DNA sequence: TGTGCCATCAGTGAGCAGAGTTCCAGCACCAGAAACACCATATATTTT.